The sequence of this TCR beta chain was determined in a study of control samples from healthy donors and cancer patients. Germline assignment: CDR1 SGHDT and CDR2 YYEEEE. The J segment lost 11 bases and the V segment lost 0 bases, leaving 8 bases of the junction unmatched. This CDR3 has 13 amino acids. TCRdb's table, derived via immunoSEQ multiplex PCR, lists solely in-frame clones and lacks some. The table has 150,000 or so clones, 75% to 95% seen once. The chain couples TRBV5-6 to TRBJ2-7, with 7 bases aligning to TRBD1. The clonotype comes from a man aged 18 to 29 in good health. Sequencing used blood. CDR3 sequence reads: CASSLVDREREYF. In DNA form, the CDR3 reads TGTGCCAGCAGCTTGGTTGACAGGGAAAGAGAGTACTTC.